The text below deals with one T cell receptor (beta chain). This entry belongs to a study of blood T cell repertoires in COVID-19. Background on the study: From T cells, B-cell-depleted T cells, or PBMCs came the material, which was cDNA or gDNA.

Measured with immunoSEQ multiplex PCR; TCRdb has only the in-frame clones, and not every one. The sample has some 400,000 clones, 80% to 90% seen once; the top ten hold roughly 10%. CDR3 length equals 14 residues. Per germline, CDR1 MGHDK and CDR2 SYGVNS. V was trimmed by 1 base and J by 9 bases, leaving 15 bases between them. The chain combines TRBV25-1 with TRBJ2-5; possibly TRBD1 for D (6 bases). The source of this sequence is a woman in her twenties or thirties with COVID-19, enrolled during active disease. Sequences were obtained from peripheral blood. CDR3 loop: CASSEFGMTGAQYF. The CDR3 region has the DNA TGTGCCAGCAGTGAATTTGGGATGACAGGAGCCCAGTACTTC.